The 11 T cell receptor beta chains below were found in one sample sequenced in a study of blood T cell repertoires in COVID-19. Here immunoSEQ multiplex PCR was the method, and the copy in TCRdb shows in-frame clones only, minus some. This table has under 150,000 clones, around 89% appearing once. The sample consisted of peripheral blood. These receptors all stem from a woman in her forties or fifties with acute or convalescent COVID-19.

CDR3 coding DNA: TGTGCCAGCAGTAGGACAGCAAACTATGGCTACACCTTC. It yields the protein CASSRTANYGYTF. The chain uses TRBV12-3 or TRBV12-4 and TRBJ1-2; D perhaps matches TRBD1 (6 bases). Trimming removed 5 bases at V and 2 bases at J, with 9 bases between. The CDR3 length is 13 residues.

The V call is TRBV14, the J call TRBJ1-6, with 7 bases lining up with TRBD1. Losses at the gene ends were 3 bases for V and 10 bases for J; bases not matched to a gene: 9. The CDR3 has 15 residues. Germline loops: CDR1 SGHDN, CDR2 FVKESK. The CDR3 here is CASSHQDRVRSPLHF. CDR3 coding DNA: TGTGCCAGCAGCCACCAAGACAGGGTTCGGTCACCCCTCCACTTT.

The chain employs TRBV29-1 and TRBJ2-2; D might be TRBD2 (6 bases). V lost 6 bases and J 0 bases, leaving 8 bases between the germline ends. The CDR3 length is 13 residues. Germline CDR1 reads SQVTM; CDR2 reads ANQGSEA. The CDR3 DNA reads TGCAGCGTGGGACTTACGAACACCGGGGAGCTGTTTTTT. It specifies CSVGLTNTGELFF.

The chain recombines TRBV6-2 or TRBV6-3 with TRBJ2-1, with a possible D match to TRBD1 (5 bases). CDR3 length: 16 amino acids. CDR1 and CDR2 from the germline V gene are MNHEY and SVGEGT. Trimming stripped 2 bases from V and 4 bases from J, with 15 bases between. The CDR3 loop reads CASSYTAAGIYNEQFF. CDR3 DNA sequence: TGTGCCAGCAGTTACACCGCGGCAGGGATTTACAATGAGCAGTTCTTC.

This chain links TRBV24-1 with TRBJ2-2; 7 bases fit TRBD1. J lost 5 bases, V lost 1 base, and 9 bases had no gene match. The CDR3 spans 17 residues. Germline V lookup: CDR1 KGHDR, CDR2 SFDVKD. The CDR3 DNA is TGTGCCACCAGTGATTTCAACACAGGGGTCCGGACCGGGGAGCTGTTTTTT. Its translation is CATSDFNTGVRTGELFF.

This chain uses TRBV27 with TRBJ2-2; 7 nucleotides line up with TRBD1. Trimming removed 6 bases from V and 0 bases from J; junction bases left unmatched: 4. Germline V lookup: CDR1 MNHEY, CDR2 SMNVEV (reference sequence). This CDR3 has 15 residues. CDR3 sequence (DNA): TGTGCCAGCAGACAGGGGACCGCGAACACCGGGGAGCTGTTTTTT. This encodes CASRQGTANTGELFF.

V usage is TRBV2 and J usage is TRBJ2-7; no clear D. Trimming cost V 5 bases and J 3 bases, with 14 bases left between them. Germline CDR1 SNHLY, CDR2 FYNNEI. This CDR3 is built from 14 residues. As DNA, the CDR3 is TGTGCCAGCAGTAGAGGAGAGGCGAACTACGAGCAGTACTTC. This gives the protein CASSRGEANYEQYF.

This chain joins TRBV7-3 and TRBJ1-1; D gene unclear. The length of the CDR3 is 13 residues. Germline V gene lookup returns CDR1 SGHTA and CDR2 FQGTGA. V dropped 0 bases and J dropped 3 bases, with 5 bases sitting between them. The CDR3 DNA is TGTGCCAGCAGCTTAACGCCAGACACTGAAGCTTTCTTT. Protein: CASSLTPDTEAFF.

V and J are TRBV19 and TRBJ1-2, with TRBD1 matching over 7 bases. The V gene end was trimmed by 5 bases and the J gene end by 4 bases; junction bases not matched to a gene: 10. The CDR3 has 15 amino acids. The germline CDR1 and CDR2 sequences are LNHDA and SQIVND (reference sequence). The CDR3 coding sequence is TGTGCCAGTAGTCTTTTCCTCGGGACAGTCTATGGCTACACCTTC. This translates into CASSLFLGTVYGYTF.

The count of this clone is one. V is TRBV11-1 and J is TRBJ2-1, with TRBD2 matching over 8 bases. The CDR3 covers 16 residues. The germline gives CDR1 SGHAT, CDR2 FQDESV (reference sequence). V trimming: 8 bases; J trimming: 3 bases; junction bases outside the gene matches: 12. The CDR3: CASSPSSGGGYNEQFF. CDR3 nucleotides: TGTGCCAGCTCCCCCTCGTCCGGGGGGGGCTACAATGAGCAGTTCTTC.

The chain is built from TRBV9 and TRBJ2-3; TRBD1 is a possible D gene (6 bases). The CDR3 contains 15 residues. V was trimmed by 1 base and J by 4 bases, leaving 13 bases between them. Germline V lookup: CDR1 SGDLS, CDR2 YYNGEE. The CDR3, as DNA: TGTGCCAGCAGCGTAAAACCCGGACAGTCAGATACGCAGTATTTT. It is translated as CASSVKPGQSDTQYF.